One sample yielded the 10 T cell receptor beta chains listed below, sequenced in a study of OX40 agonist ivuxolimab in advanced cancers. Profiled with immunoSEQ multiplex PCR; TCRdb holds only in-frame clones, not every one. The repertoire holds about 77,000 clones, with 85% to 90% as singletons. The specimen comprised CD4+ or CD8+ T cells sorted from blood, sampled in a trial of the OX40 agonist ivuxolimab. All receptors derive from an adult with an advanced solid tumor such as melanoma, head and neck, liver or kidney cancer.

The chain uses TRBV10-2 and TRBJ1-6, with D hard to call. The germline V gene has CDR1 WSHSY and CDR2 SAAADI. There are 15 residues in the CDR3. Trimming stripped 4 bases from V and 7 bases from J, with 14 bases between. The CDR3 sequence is CASSVTLGGNSPLHF. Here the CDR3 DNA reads TGCGCCAGCAGTGTCACTTTGGGCGGCAATTCACCCCTCCACTTT.

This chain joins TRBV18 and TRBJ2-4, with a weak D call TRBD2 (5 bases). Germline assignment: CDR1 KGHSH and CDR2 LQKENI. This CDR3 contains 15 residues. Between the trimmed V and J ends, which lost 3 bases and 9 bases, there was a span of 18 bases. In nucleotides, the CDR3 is TGTGCCAGCTCACCGGTAGAGAACGGGGTGGGCATTCAGTACTTC. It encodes CASSPVENGVGIQYF.

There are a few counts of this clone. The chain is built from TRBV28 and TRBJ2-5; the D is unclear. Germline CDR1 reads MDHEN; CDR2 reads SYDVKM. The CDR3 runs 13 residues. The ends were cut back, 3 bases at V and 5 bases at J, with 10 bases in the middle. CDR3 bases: TGTGCCAGCAGTTTGTCCCCTCGGGAGACCCAGTACTTC. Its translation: CASSLSPRETQYF. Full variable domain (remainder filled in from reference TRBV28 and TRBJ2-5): DVKVTQSSRYLVKRTGEKVFLECVQDMDHENMFWYRQDPGLGLRLIYFSYDVKMKEKGDIPEGYSVSREKKERFSLILESASTNQTSMYLCASSLSPRETQYFGPGTRLLVL.

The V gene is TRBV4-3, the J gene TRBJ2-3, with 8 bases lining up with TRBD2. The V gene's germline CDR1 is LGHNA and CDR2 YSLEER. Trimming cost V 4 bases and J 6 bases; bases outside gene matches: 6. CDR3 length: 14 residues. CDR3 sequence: CASSRAGGMDTQYF. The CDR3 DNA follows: TGCGCCAGCAGCCGGGCGGGGGGAATGGATACGCAGTATTTT.

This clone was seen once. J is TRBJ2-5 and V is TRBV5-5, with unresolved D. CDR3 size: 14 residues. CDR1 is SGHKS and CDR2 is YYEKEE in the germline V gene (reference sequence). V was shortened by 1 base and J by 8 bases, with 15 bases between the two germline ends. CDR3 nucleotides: TGTGCCAGCAGCTTGCCTCGCCCACAATACACCCAGTACTTC. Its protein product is CASSLPRPQYTQYF. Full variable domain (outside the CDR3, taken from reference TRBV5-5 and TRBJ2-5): DAGVTQSPTHLIKTRGQQVTLRCSPISGHKSVSWYQQVLGQGPQFIFQYYEKEERGRGNFPDRFSARQFPNYSSELNVNALLLGDSALYLCASSLPRPQYTQYFGPGTRLLVL.

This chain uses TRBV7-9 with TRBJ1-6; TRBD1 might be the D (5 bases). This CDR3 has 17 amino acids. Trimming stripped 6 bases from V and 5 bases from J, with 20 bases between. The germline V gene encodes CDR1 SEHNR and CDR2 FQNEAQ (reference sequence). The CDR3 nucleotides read TGTGCCAGCAGTCCTCGATTGAGGGGTAGCCATAATTCACCCCTCCACTTT. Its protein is CASSPRLRGSHNSPLHF.

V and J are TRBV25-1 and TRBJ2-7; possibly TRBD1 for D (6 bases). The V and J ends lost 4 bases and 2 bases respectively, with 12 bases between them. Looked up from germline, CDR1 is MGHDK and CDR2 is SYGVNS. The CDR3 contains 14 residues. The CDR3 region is CASSARTAPYEQYF. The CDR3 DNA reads TGTGCCAGCAGTGCCCGGACAGCACCCTACGAGCAGTACTTC.

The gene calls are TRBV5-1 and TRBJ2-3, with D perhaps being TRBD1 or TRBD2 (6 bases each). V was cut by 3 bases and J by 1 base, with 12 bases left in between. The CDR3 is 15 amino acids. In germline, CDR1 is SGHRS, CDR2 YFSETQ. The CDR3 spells CASSSDGGGTDTQYF. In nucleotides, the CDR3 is TGCGCCAGCAGCTCAGACGGGGGCGGCACAGATACGCAGTATTTT. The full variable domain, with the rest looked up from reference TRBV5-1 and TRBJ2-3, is KAGVTQTPRYLIKTRGQQVTLSCSPISGHRSVSWYQQTPGQGLQFLFEYFSETQRNKGNFPGRFSGRQFSNSRSEMNVSTLELGDSALYLCASSSDGGGTDTQYFGPGTRLTVL.

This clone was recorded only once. Here the CDR3 DNA reads TGTGCCAGCAGTGGTGGGACAGGGGGCTTAAGGGAGCAGTACTTC. It specifies CASSGGTGGLREQYF. The rearrangement links TRBV2 to TRBJ2-7; TRBD1 matches 12 bases. The CDR3 is made up of 15 amino acids. Germline V gene lookup returns CDR1 SNHLY and CDR2 FYNNEI. The ends lost 4 bases at V and 7 bases at J; junction bases unmatched: 8.

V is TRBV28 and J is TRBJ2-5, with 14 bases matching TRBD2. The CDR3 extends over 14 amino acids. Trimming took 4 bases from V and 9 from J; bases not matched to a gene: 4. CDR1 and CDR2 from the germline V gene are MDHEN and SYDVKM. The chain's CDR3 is CASSSPTSGGAQYF. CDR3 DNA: TGTGCCAGCAGTTCCCCGACTAGCGGGGGGGCCCAGTACTTC.